These 7 T cell receptor beta chains were sequenced from one sample in a study of OX40 agonist ivuxolimab in advanced cancers. The table came from immunoSEQ multiplex PCR; TCRdb's copy has only in-frame clones and leaves some out. The sample comprises about 55,000 clones, roughly 83% of which are singletons, and 4.6% rests with the top ten. The sequences come from CD4+ or CD8+ T cells sorted from blood, collected in a trial of the OX40 agonist ivuxolimab. These receptors originate from an adult with an advanced solid tumor such as melanoma, head and neck, liver or kidney cancer.

The chain has TRBV28 and TRBJ2-7; TRBD1 aligns across 8 bases. V shed 0 bases, J shed 4 bases, and the junction held 2 bases outside the gene matches. There are 14 residues in the CDR3. CDR1 is MDHEN and CDR2 is SYDVKM in the germline V gene. CDR3 residues: CASSLWDREYEQYF. Written as DNA, the CDR3 is TGTGCCAGCAGTTTATGGGACAGGGAGTACGAGCAGTACTTC.

The CDR3: CASSSGTSGIDYEQFF. The CDR3 nucleotides are TGTGCCAGCAGTTCAGGGACTAGCGGGATTGACTATGAGCAGTTCTTC. V usage is TRBV28 and J usage is TRBJ2-1, with 13 bases that match TRBD2. CDR1 is MDHEN and CDR2 is SYDVKM in the germline V gene. The CDR3 spans 16 residues. J was trimmed by 8 bases and V by 4 bases; bases with no gene match: 8.

This sequence joins TRBV27 and TRBJ2-2; D is possibly TRBD2 (5 bases). The CDR3 is 16 residues long. Germline values: CDR1 MNHEY, CDR2 SMNVEV (reference sequence). The V end was cut by 2 bases, the J end by 2 bases, with 12 bases between. CDR3: CASSLVSGVNTGELFF. The CDR3 DNA reads TGTGCCAGCAGTTTAGTGAGCGGAGTAAACACCGGGGAGCTGTTTTTT.

The chain is built from TRBV10-1 and TRBJ2-3, with TRBD2 matching 12 bases. The germline gives CDR1 WNHNN, CDR2 SYGVQD (reference sequence). J lost 0 bases, V lost 6 bases, and 4 bases had no gene match. CDR3 length equals 16 residues. This chain's CDR3 is CASSTGTSGSTDTQYF. The CDR3 nucleotides read TGCGCCAGCAGCACCGGGACTAGCGGGAGCACAGATACGCAGTATTTT.

The V and J genes are TRBV14 and TRBJ2-7; D gene ambiguous. V was shortened by 5 bases and J by 7 bases, with 18 bases between the two germline ends. From germline, CDR1 is SGHDN and CDR2 FVKESK. The CDR3 is made up of 14 amino acids. The CDR3 region has the DNA TGTGCCAGCAGCTTCTCCACTGTAGTGCGGGAGCAGTACTTC. Its protein product is CASSFSTVVREQYF.

V usage is TRBV5-6 and J usage is TRBJ2-5; 7 bases match TRBD2. V lost 3 bases, J lost 11 bases, and 13 bases stayed unmatched. This CDR3 is 14 amino acids long. Germline V gene data show CDR1 as SGHDT and CDR2 as YYEEEE. The CDR3 coding sequence is TGTGCCAGCAGCTCCGGTCAAGGGAGGGAAGCACAGTACTTC. Protein: CASSSGQGREAQYF.

The chain links TRBV19 to TRBJ2-2; 8 nucleotides align to TRBD2. Germline V gene sequence: CDR1 LNHDA, CDR2 SQIVND (reference sequence). The V segment lost 3 bases and the J segment 4 bases; nucleotides outside the gene matches: 4. The CDR3 is 15 residues long. The CDR3 here is CASSMGLEVTGELFF. Here the CDR3 DNA reads TGTGCCAGTAGTATGGGACTAGAGGTCACCGGGGAGCTGTTTTTT.